Presented here are 4 T cell receptor beta chains from one specimen sequenced in a study of cytomegalovirus exposure and HLA in healthy donors (dated by TCRdb to about 2017). Library generation was performed with the immunoSEQ multiplex PCR assay. A mixture of 60 forward primers for TCR Vbeta segments and 13 reverse primers for TCR Jbeta segments was used in the multiplex PCR. The immuneACCESS repertoire file appears here via TCRdb, limited to in-frame rearrangements. These files lack a portion of the clones; in checked studies, under half of the deficit traces to unresolved V genes, and the cause of the others is not known. For this sample there are some 120,000 clones; 76% appear just once. Of the sample, roughly 2% is held by the ten largest clones. The sample taken for sequencing was PBMCs. These receptors were collected from a man in his fifties in good health and CMV-seronegative.

The V and J genes are TRBV2 and TRBJ1-5; the D gene is possibly TRBD1 (6 bases). The CDR3 extends over 15 amino acids. Trimming left V 7 bases short and J 0 bases short, with 13 bases between. The germline CDR1 and CDR2 sequences are SNHLY and FYNNEI. CDR3 DNA sequence: TGTGCCAGCAAGGGGGGGGTCTATAGCAATCAGCCCCAGCATTTT. Translating it yields CASKGGVYSNQPQHF.

A note on this clone: The junction departs from the called germline gene at one end, perhaps through a read error. At the DNA level, this CDR3 is encoded by other sequences in the same sample as well. The chain employs TRBV5-4 and TRBJ1-2; unclear D gene. The CDR3 has 13 residues. Germline V gene data show CDR1 as SGHNT and CDR2 as YYREEE (reference sequence). CDR3 coding DNA: TGTGCCAGCAGCTTGTTTTCGAACTATGGTTACACCTTC. This translates into CASSLFSNYGYTF.

The chain uses TRBV4-1 and TRBJ1-5; perhaps TRBD1 as D (5 bases). V was trimmed by 5 bases and J by 4 bases, leaving 18 bases between them. Germline V lookup: CDR1 MGHRA, CDR2 YSYEKL. This CDR3 region has 16 residues. This CDR3 is CASSSGGGVLNQPQHF. The CDR3 nucleotides read TGCGCCAGCAGCTCAGGTGGAGGGGTGCTGAATCAGCCCCAGCATTTT.

CDR3 amino acids: CAWSRDSTEAFF. Here the CDR3 DNA reads TGTGCCTGGTCACGGGACAGTACTGAAGCTTTCTTT. The gene calls are TRBV30 and TRBJ1-1; TRBD1 matches at 7 bases. This CDR3 spans 12 amino acids. The germline gives CDR1 GTSNPN, CDR2 SVGIG (reference sequence). The V gene end was trimmed by 5 bases and the J gene end by 5 bases; junction bases not matched to a gene: 5.